This is a list of T cell receptor beta chains from one sample in a study of cytomegalovirus exposure and HLA in healthy donors. The repertoire was sequenced with immunoSEQ multiplex PCR; TCRdb's copy has only in-frame clones and lacks some. This sample has more than 45,000 clones, with roughly nine tenths found just once. Input material: PBMCs. These receptors all stem from a woman between 18 and 29 years old in good health and CMV-seronegative. The CDR3 runs from the conserved cysteine through the conserved F or W.

v_gene | CDR3aa
TRBV27 | CASSFGGSGNEQFF
TRBV4-1 | CASSLLPGSYNEQFF
TRBV18 | CASSPDSLAEQFF
TRBV6-6 | CASPSSTEAFF
TRBV6-5 | CASSYSKQYNEQFF
TRBV5-1 | CASHTGGGGETQYF
TRBV7-8 | CASSLPSGTVASYEQYF
TRBV9 | CASSGSTGPLGGYTF
TRBV4-1 | CASSQGISGDNEQFF
TRBV14 | CASSLDTYGYTF
TRBV11-1 | CASSLVSMSSSYEQYF
TRBV7-2 | CASSPTGSPYEQYF
TRBV14 | CASSQEPGLAPGELFF
TRBV30 | CAWSRNYGYTF
TRBV19 | CASSIGVNTEAFF
TRBV5-4 | CASSSPASGGPQETQYF
TRBV4-3 | CASSQERFANYGYTF
TRBV4-2 | CASSQDWGHGYTF
TRBV6-5 | CASRQTSNTGELFF
TRBV27 | CASSLSPVYEQYF
TRBV7-8 | CASSLVVQGGETQYF
TRBV25-1 | CASEDRGQEQYF
TRBV5-4 | CASSLDLASYNEQFF
TRBV29-1 | CSVGTGDGYTF
TRBV7-2 | CASSLDRTGVTEAFF
TRBV29-1 | CSARPSGFPPYNEQFF
TRBV6-6 | CASSYGGQSTDTQYF
TRBV6-1 | CASLRTPYNEQFF
TRBV7-9 | CASSRDTGNTIYF
TRBV19 | CASSNPGGTNEKLFF
TRBV9 | CASSVAASYNEQFF
TRBV11-2 | CASSPTPGTSAYEQYF
TRBV12-5 | CATTGIDGTEAFF
TRBV9 | CASSARPGQLAGEPFYNEQFF
TRBV28 | CASSLTGKSYEQYF
TRBV5-1 | CASSLVGQGPYEQYF